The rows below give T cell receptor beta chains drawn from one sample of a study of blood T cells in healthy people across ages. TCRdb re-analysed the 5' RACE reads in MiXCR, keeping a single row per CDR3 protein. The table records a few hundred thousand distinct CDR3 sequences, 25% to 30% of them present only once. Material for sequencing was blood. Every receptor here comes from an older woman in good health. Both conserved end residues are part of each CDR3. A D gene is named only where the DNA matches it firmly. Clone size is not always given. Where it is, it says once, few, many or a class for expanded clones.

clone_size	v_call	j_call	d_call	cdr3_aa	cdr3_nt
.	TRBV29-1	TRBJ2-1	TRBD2	CSVGLTVAGVGEQFF	TGCAGCGTTGGGCTAACGGTAGCGGGAGTCGGGGAGCAGTTCTTC
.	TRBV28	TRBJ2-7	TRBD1	CASARTGFYEQYF	TGTGCCAGCGCCCGGACAGGGTTCTACGAGCAGTACTTC
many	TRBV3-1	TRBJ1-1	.	CASSPSTGTVRTEAFF	TGTGCCAGCAGCCCCTCCACCGGGACGGTCAGGACTGAAGCTTTCTTT
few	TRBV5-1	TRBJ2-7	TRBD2	CASNEGSGNYEQYF	TGCGCCAGCAACGAAGGTAGCGGGAACTACGAGCAGTACTTC
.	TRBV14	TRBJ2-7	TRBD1	CASSQDRNRGTEQYF	TGTGCCAGCAGCCAAGACAGAAACAGGGGGACCGAGCAGTACTTC
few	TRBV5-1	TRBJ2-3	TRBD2	CASSPGTSARADTQYF	TGCGCCAGCAGCCCCGGGACTAGCGCACGCGCAGATACGCAGTATTTT
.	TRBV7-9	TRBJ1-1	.	CASSFDTGNTEAFF	TGTGCCAGCAGCTTCGATACGGGTAATACTGAAGCTTTCTTT
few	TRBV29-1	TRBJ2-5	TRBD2	CSGASGRAFEETQYF	TGCAGCGGGGCTAGCGGGAGGGCCTTCGAGGAGACCCAGTACTTC
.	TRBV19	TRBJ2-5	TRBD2	CASGGTSGRETQYF	TGTGCCAGTGGTGGGACTAGCGGGAGAGAGACCCAGTACTTC
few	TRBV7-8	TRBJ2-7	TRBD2	CASSPAGGMIHEQYF	TGTGCCAGCAGCCCCGCGGGGGGAATGATCCACGAGCAGTACTTC
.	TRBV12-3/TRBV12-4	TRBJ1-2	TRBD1	CASSSGGRSFGYTF	TGTGCCAGCAGTTCAGGGGGGCGCTCGTTTGGCTACACCTTC
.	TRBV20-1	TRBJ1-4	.	CSARVNEKLFF	TGCAGTGCTAGAGTTAATGAAAAACTGTTTTTT
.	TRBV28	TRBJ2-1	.	CASSLPDRFEQFF	TGTGCCAGCAGTTTACCTGACAGATTTGAGCAGTTCTTC
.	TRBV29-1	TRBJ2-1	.	CSVPSAYYNEQFF	TGCAGCGTTCCGAGCGCCTACTACAATGAGCAGTTCTTC
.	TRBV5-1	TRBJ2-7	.	CASSSQGRFEQYF	TGCGCCAGCAGCTCCCAGGGACGGTTCGAGCAGTACTTC
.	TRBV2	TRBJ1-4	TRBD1	CASRGQVNEKLFF	TGTGCCAGCAGGGGACAGGTTAATGAAAAACTGTTTTTT
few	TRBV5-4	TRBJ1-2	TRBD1	CASSPGQRNYGYTF	TGTGCCAGCAGCCCGGGACAGCGGAATTATGGCTACACCTTC
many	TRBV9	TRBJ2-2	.	CASSPSQAGELFF	TGTGCCAGCAGCCCGAGCCAGGCCGGGGAGCTGTTTTTT
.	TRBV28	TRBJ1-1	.	CASSLWQREAFF	TGTGCCAGCAGTTTATGGCAGAGAGAAGCTTTCTTT
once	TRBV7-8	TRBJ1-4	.	CASSLDRPQDEKLFF	TGTGCCAGCAGCTTAGACAGGCCTCAGGATGAAAAACTGTTTTTT
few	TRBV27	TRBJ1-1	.	CASSLSPVPNTEAFF	TGTGCCAGCAGTTTATCTCCCGTCCCAAACACCGAAGCTTTCTTT
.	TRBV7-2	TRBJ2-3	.	CASSLMEGGGGTQYF	TGTGCCAGCAGCTTAATGGAGGGAGGGGGAGGTACGCAGTATTTT
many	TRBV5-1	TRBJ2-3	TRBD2	CASSSSGSGVDTQYF	TGCGCCAGCAGCTCTAGCGGGAGCGGGGTAGATACGCAGTATTTT
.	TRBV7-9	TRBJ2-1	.	CASSLLGAEQFF	TGTGCCAGCAGTCTCCTAGGGGCTGAGCAGTTCTTC
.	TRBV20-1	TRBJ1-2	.	CSATAGDAPSGGYTF	TGCAGTGCCACAGCGGGGGATGCCCCATCGGGAGGCTACACCTTC
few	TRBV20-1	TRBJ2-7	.	CSARVGGTYEQYF	TGCAGTGCTAGAGTGGGCGGGACCTACGAGCAGTACTTC
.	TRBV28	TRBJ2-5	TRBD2	CATLAHGEGQETQYF	TGTGCCACTCTAGCCCACGGGGAGGGCCAAGAGACCCAGTACTTC
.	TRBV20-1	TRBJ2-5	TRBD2	CSAVSSGGQETQYF	TGCAGTGCCGTATCTAGCGGGGGCCAAGAGACCCAGTACTTC
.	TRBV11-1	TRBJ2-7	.	CASSSRTSGYYEQYF	TGTGCCAGCAGCTCCCGGACGAGCGGATACTACGAGCAGTACTTC
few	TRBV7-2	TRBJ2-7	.	CASSLSKVPYEQYF	TGTGCCAGCAGCCTCAGCAAGGTCCCCTACGAGCAGTACTTC
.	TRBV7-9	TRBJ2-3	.	CASRGYTDTQYF	TGTGCCAGTAGAGGATACACAGATACGCAGTATTTT
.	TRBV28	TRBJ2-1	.	CASRGRGGPGYNEQFF	TGTGCCAGCAGGGGCAGGGGAGGGCCCGGCTACAATGAGCAGTTCTTC
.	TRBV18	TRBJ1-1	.	CASTNRVENTEAFF	TGTGCCAGCACCAACAGGGTCGAGAACACTGAAGCTTTCTTT
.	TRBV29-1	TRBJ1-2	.	CSVELRNDSTAYGYTF	TGCAGCGTTGAATTGAGGAATGACAGCACCGCCTATGGCTACACCTTC
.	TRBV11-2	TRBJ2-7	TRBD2	CASSPSLASGSREQYF	TGTGCCAGCAGCCCCAGCCTGGCTAGCGGGAGCCGCGAGCAGTACTTC
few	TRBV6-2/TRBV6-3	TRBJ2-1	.	CASRAPGGEQFF	TGTGCCAGTAGAGCCCCCGGTGGGGAGCAGTTCTTC
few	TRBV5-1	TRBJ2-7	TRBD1	CASAPGQGAYEQYF	TGCGCCAGCGCTCCGGGACAGGGGGCCTACGAGCAGTACTTC